The 14 T cell receptor beta chains listed next were all sequenced from one sample in a study of CD8 T cells in ankylosing spondylitis. Overall study findings and caveats: A TCR beta motif made of eight highly homologous variants seemed typical of ankylosing spondylitis blood.

Antigen specificity for these receptors is unknown. TCRdb called the 5' RACE reads again in MiXCR, with one record for every CDR3 protein. Here the sample spans about 90,000 distinct CDR3 sequences, roughly 8.8% being singletons. Material: blood, either unsorted or a sorted T cell fraction (not recorded which). These receptor sequences come from a male donor with ankylosing spondylitis.

This clonotype was counted at least ten times. The J gene is TRBJ1-2, the V gene TRBV5-5; the D gene is possibly TRBD1 (6 bases). This CDR3 is 14 amino acids long. Germline V gene lookup returns CDR1 SGHKS and CDR2 YYEKEE (reference sequence). Trimming shortened V by 4 bases and J by 7 bases, and 17 bases separated the two germline ends. CDR3 in DNA: TGTGCCAGCAGCCCCCTCATGGGGGGCACTGGCTACACCTTC. Translation gives CASSPLMGGTGYTF. Full variable domain (missing parts from reference TRBV5-5 and TRBJ1-2): DAGVTQSPTHLIKTRGQQVTLRCSPISGHKSVSWYQQVLGQGPQFIFQYYEKEERGRGNFPDRFSARQFPNYSSELNVNALLLGDSALYLCASSPLMGGTGYTFGSGTRLTVV.

This clonotype has a count of ten or more. The chain is built from TRBV9 and TRBJ2-1; D gene unclear. Germline V gene sequence: CDR1 SGDLS, CDR2 YYNGEE. V lost 0 bases and J 3 bases, leaving 10 bases between the germline ends. The CDR3 runs to 15 residues. In DNA form, the CDR3 reads TGTGCCAGCAGCGTAGATGGAGCAGACTACAATGAGCAGTTCTTC. Translated, it gives CASSVDGADYNEQFF.

This sequence joins TRBV13 and TRBJ2-7; 8 nucleotides agree with TRBD1. V lost 0 bases to trimming and J lost 3 bases; unmatched junction nucleotides: 7. This CDR3 is 16 amino acids long. Germline CDR1 is PRHDT and CDR2 is FYEKMQ (reference sequence). The CDR3 DNA is TGTGCCAGCAGCTTAGGCCTGCAGGGGGCTTACTACGAGCAGTACTTC. Translation gives CASSLGLQGAYYEQYF.

The chain carries TRBV7-9 and TRBJ1-2; 9 bases align to TRBD1. CDR3 length equals 15 residues. Germline values: CDR1 SEHNR, CDR2 FQNEAQ (reference sequence). V lost 4 bases to trimming and J lost 3 bases; unmatched junction nucleotides: 6. CDR3 bases: TGTGCCAGCAGCTCCCACAGGGGGCAGGACTATGGCTACACCTTC. It yields the protein CASSSHRGQDYGYTF.

This clonotype has only a few counts. As DNA, the CDR3 is TGTGCCAGCAGCTTAAACGCGCGGACCGGCTACGAGCAGTACTTC. Protein sequence: CASSLNARTGYEQYF. The rearrangement links TRBV5-6 to TRBJ2-7; the D is unclear. V gave up 2 bases and J gave up 3 bases, with 15 bases separating them. The germline CDR1 and CDR2 sequences are SGHDT and YYEEEE. The CDR3 contains 15 residues.

This clonotype was observed a few times. The chain uses TRBV5-4 and TRBJ2-1; 10 bases map to TRBD1. CDR1 is SGHNT, CDR2 YYREEE, per germline (reference sequence). The CDR3 length is 19 residues. V trimming: 3 bases; J trimming: 8 bases; junction bases outside the gene matches: 20. The CDR3 DNA follows: TGTGCCAGCAGCTACTCCATACTACCGGGACAGGGGAAAGTCGATGAGCAGTTCTTC. It translates to CASSYSILPGQGKVDEQFF.

This rearrangement joins TRBV7-2 to TRBJ2-7; possible D gene TRBD2, 6 bases. In germline, CDR1 is SGHTA, CDR2 FQGNSA. With 1 base removed from V and 12 bases from J, the gap between germline ends came to 16 bases. The CDR3 extends over 13 amino acids. The CDR3 loop is CASSLGSPGVWYF. The CDR3 DNA reads TGTGCCAGCAGCTTAGGCAGCCCGGGAGTCTGGTACTTC. The variable domain in full, with the rest retrieved from reference TRBV7-2 and TRBJ2-7, is GAGVSQSPSNKVTEKGKDVELRCDPISGHTALYWYRQSLGQGLEFLIYFQGNSAPDKSGLPSDRFSAERTGGSVSTLTIQRTQQEDSAVYLCASSLGSPGVWYFGPGTRLTVT.

The chain couples TRBV12-5 to TRBJ2-1, with 10 bases fitting TRBD2. Germline lookup yields CDR1 LGHNT and CDR2 FRNRAP. The CDR3 loop spans 17 amino acids. V lost 0 bases to trimming and J lost 5 bases; unmatched junction nucleotides: 7. The CDR3 coding sequence is TGTGCTAGTGGTTTGGTAATCAACCTAGCGGGGGACAATGAGCAGTTCTTC. This translates into CASGLVINLAGDNEQFF.

This clonotype was seen a handful of times. The chain employs TRBV20-1 and TRBJ2-3; 8 bases are shared with TRBD2. The V gene end was trimmed by 5 bases and the J gene end by 4 bases; junction bases not matched to a gene: 11. Germline loops: CDR1 DFQATT, CDR2 SNEGSKA (reference sequence). This CDR3 is built from 15 residues. The CDR3 region is CSAALLGREADTQYF. The CDR3 region has the DNA TGCAGTGCTGCCCTTCTCGGGAGGGAGGCAGATACGCAGTATTTT.

The chain recombines TRBV4-1 with TRBJ1-5; D uncertain. The germline V gene encodes CDR1 MGHRA and CDR2 YSYEKL. Trimming stripped 0 bases from V and 3 bases from J, with 9 bases between. The CDR3 sequence is 15 residues long. The CDR3 protein is CASSQDWADNQPQHF. CDR3 DNA sequence: TGCGCCAGCAGCCAAGATTGGGCAGACAATCAGCCCCAGCATTTT.

At least ten counts were recorded for this clonotype. The chain is built from TRBV11-2 and TRBJ2-7, with TRBD2 as a possible D gene (5 bases). The V end lost 5 bases, the J end lost 3 bases, and 11 bases lay between the germline ends. The CDR3 runs 13 residues. Germline V gives CDR1 SGHAT, CDR2 FQNNGV. The CDR3 DNA is TGTGCCAGCAGCCCAAACCGGGACTACGAGCAGTACTTC. This gives the protein CASSPNRDYEQYF.

The chain is built from TRBV4-2 and TRBJ2-5, with D unclear. Trimming pared 1 base from V and 5 bases from J, leaving 8 bases between. There are 13 residues in the CDR3. The V gene's germline CDR1 is LGHNA and CDR2 YNFKEQ. The CDR3 DNA is TGTGCCAGCAGCCAAGGCAGGTCGGAGACCCAGTACTTC. Protein: CASSQGRSETQYF.

The J gene is TRBJ2-3, the V gene TRBV13; TRBD2 aligns across 8 bases. Trimming removed 5 bases from V and 4 bases from J; junction bases left unmatched: 17. Germline lookup yields CDR1 PRHDT and CDR2 FYEKMQ (reference sequence). This CDR3 is built from 18 residues. The CDR3 spells CASSVFARTSGYADTQYF. The DNA for the CDR3 is TGTGCCAGCAGCGTCTTCGCCCGTACTAGCGGTTACGCAGATACGCAGTATTTT.

This clonotype was seen once. This chain links TRBV6-2 or TRBV6-3 with TRBJ2-2; weak D call: TRBD1 (6 bases). V lost 8 bases and J 0 bases, leaving 13 bases between the germline ends. Germline V gene data show CDR1 as MNHEY and CDR2 as SVGEGT. This CDR3 has 15 residues. The CDR3 here is CASRFWTANTGELFF. The CDR3 DNA follows: TGTGCCAGCCGGTTTTGGACAGCGAACACCGGGGAGCTGTTTTTT.